This T cell receptor (beta chain) originates from a study of T cell responses to AZD1222 COVID-19 vaccine. Study observations and caveats: Only a handful of AZD1222 recipients, six or seven in all, had baseline seropositivity. Regions left unmutated in variants are reportedly the target of nearly half of spike-specific TCRs. In all cases, repertoires were sampled only after the peak T cell response. Spike-wide vaccine-associated CD4 TCRs dominated at 160-218 and 743-854.

Remarks on this clone: Antigen unknown.

Generated by immunoSEQ multiplex PCR, the TCRdb table keeps only in-frame clones and is missing some. Here the sample spans approximately 140,000 clones, about 90% being singletons. The V gene's germline CDR1 is SGDLS and CDR2 YYNGEE. The CDR3 is made up of 15 amino acids. V lost 3 bases and J 0 bases, leaving 13 bases between the germline ends. Material: peripheral blood, obtained 28 days after the second AZD1222 dose. The TCR comes from an adult who received the AZD1222 COVID-19 vaccine. This chain uses TRBV9 with TRBJ2-7; D tentatively reads TRBD1 or TRBD2 (5 bases each). The CDR3 loop reads CASSATVGSSYEQYF. As DNA, the CDR3 is TGTGCCAGCAGCGCGACAGTGGGGAGCTCCTACGAGCAGTACTTC. The full variable domain, with the rest looked up from reference TRBV9 and TRBJ2-7, is DSGVTQTPKHLITATGQRVTLRCSPRSGDLSVYWYQQSLDQGLQFLIQYYNGEERAKGNILERFSAQQFPDLHSELNLSSLELGDSALYFCASSATVGSSYEQYFGPGTRLTVT.